This is a list of T cell receptor beta chains from one sample in a study of cytomegalovirus exposure and HLA in healthy donors. The data were produced by immunoSEQ multiplex PCR, yet TCRdb's version contains in-frame clones alone and is incomplete. The sample includes 200,000 to 250,000 clones, approximately 88% of them seen just once. The sample was PBMCs. The receptors were sampled from a boy younger than 10 in good health and CMV-seronegative. Each CDR3 is given with its conserved first and last residue. The order of the fields is D gene, J gene, V gene, CDR3 length, clone size, CDR3 protein, CDR3 DNA. D genes are given only for firm matches. The size of a clone is reported for some rows only, either as once, few or many, or as a class for expanded clones.

>TRBD1|TRBJ1-2|TRBV10-3|13|NA
CAISEAGGEGHTF
TGTGCCATCAGTGAGGCAGGGGGCGAGGGTCACACCTTC
>NA|TRBJ2-1|TRBV6-1|14|NA
CASSEGGAYNEQFF
TGTGCCAGCAGTGAAGGGGGGGCCTACAATGAGCAGTTCTTC
>NA|TRBJ1-2|TRBV7-9|14|NA
CSSTKSTVEYGYTF
TGTTCCAGCACAAAATCAACCGTCGAGTATGGCTACACCTTC
>NA|TRBJ1-5|TRBV10-3|13|once
CAISEDRNQPQHF
TGTGCCATCAGTGAGGACAGGAATCAGCCCCAGCATTTT
>NA|TRBJ1-1|TRBV6-4|15|NA
CASSEEPTDYTEAFF
TGTGCCAGCAGTGAGGAGCCGACGGACTACACTGAAGCTTTCTTT
>TRBD1|TRBJ2-5|TRBV18|15|NA
CASSPGTGVGETQYF
TGTGCCAGCTCACCGGGGACAGGGGTCGGTGAGACCCAGTACTTC
>TRBD1|TRBJ2-7|TRBV30|14|NA
CAWRTGVSSYEQYF
TGTGCCTGGAGGACAGGGGTCAGCTCCTACGAGCAGTACTTC
>NA|TRBJ1-1|TRBV30|11|NA
CAWSVLVEAFF
TGTGCCTGGAGTGTACTCGTGGAAGCTTTCTTT
>NA|TRBJ2-1|TRBV6-1|13|NA
CASMLGAGNEQFF
TGTGCCAGCATGTTGGGAGCCGGGAATGAGCAGTTCTTC
>NA|TRBJ2-7|TRBV7-2|14|NA
CASSPTRGGREQYF
TGTGCCAGCAGCCCAACTCGGGGTGGGCGCGAGCAGTACTTC
>TRBD2|TRBJ2-1|TRBV14|15|NA
CASSKLAGGNREQFF
TGTGCCAGCAGCAAACTAGCGGGGGGGAATCGAGAGCAGTTCTTC
>TRBD2|TRBJ2-1|TRBV19|15|NA
CASSRRLAGYDEQFF
TGTGCCAGTAGTCGCCGACTAGCGGGGTACGATGAGCAGTTCTTC
>NA|TRBJ2-2|TRBV10-3|15|NA
CAISEGPTGTGELFF
TGTGCCATCAGTGAGGGCCCGACGGGCACCGGGGAGCTGTTTTTT
>TRBD2|TRBJ2-1|TRBV4-2|17|NA
CASSQESLAGDLNEQFF
TGTGCCAGCAGCCAAGAGTCGCTAGCGGGAGATCTTAATGAGCAGTTCTTC
>NA|TRBJ2-7|TRBV18|12|NA
CASSSPGYEQYF
TGTGCCAGCTCCTCGCCGGGGTACGAGCAGTACTTC
>TRBD1|TRBJ2-5|TRBV7-6|14|NA
CASSLGTEQETQYF
TGTGCCAGCAGCCTAGGGACAGAGCAAGAGACCCAGTACTTC
>TRBD2|TRBJ2-5|TRBV5-1|17|NA
CASSLEGRLAGVETQYF
TGCGCCAGCAGCTTGGAGGGTCGGCTAGCGGGGGTTGAGACCCAGTACTTC
>NA|TRBJ2-7|TRBV23-1|9|NA
CASLYEQYF
TGCGCCAGCCTCTACGAGCAGTACTTC
>TRBD2|TRBJ2-1|TRBV7-9|19|NA
CASTLGLAGVVGKYNEQFF
TGTGCCAGCACCCTCGGGCTAGCGGGAGTCGTGGGGAAATACAATGAGCAGTTCTTC
>TRBD2|TRBJ2-1|TRBV9|15|NA
CASSAGAGGYNEQFF
TGTGCCAGCAGCGCGGGGGCGGGAGGTTACAATGAGCAGTTCTTC
>TRBD1|TRBJ1-5|TRBV5-1|14|once
CASSLEGAQKPQHF
TGCGCCAGCAGCTTGGAGGGGGCTCAAAAGCCCCAGCATTTT
>TRBD1|TRBJ1-1|TRBV5-1|15|NA
CASSFEKGAYTEAFF
TGCGCCAGCAGCTTTGAGAAGGGGGCGTACACTGAAGCTTTCTTT
>NA|TRBJ2-4|TRBV6-5|11|NA
CASISGDIQYF
TGTGCCAGCATCTCGGGTGACATTCAGTACTTC
>NA|TRBJ1-5|TRBV2|13|NA
CASSEVFSGPQHF
TGTGCCAGCAGTGAGGTCTTTTCGGGGCCCCAGCATTTT
>TRBD1|TRBJ1-1|TRBV7-3|14|once
CASSIQGGNTEAFF
TGTGCCAGCAGCATACAGGGGGGAAACACTGAAGCTTTCTTT
>NA|TRBJ1-1|TRBV6-6|12|NA
CASDGMNTEAFF
TGTGCCAGCGACGGGATGAACACTGAAGCTTTCTTT
>TRBD2|TRBJ2-1|TRBV7-3|15|NA
CASSLGGLGFAEQFF
TGTGCCAGCAGCTTAGGAGGACTAGGTTTCGCTGAGCAGTTCTTC
>TRBD1|TRBJ1-1|TRBV28|14|NA
CASSWGQGDTEAFF
TGTGCCAGCAGTTGGGGACAGGGTGACACTGAAGCTTTCTTT
>NA|TRBJ1-2|TRBV6-5|14|NA
CASSSGGGNYGYTF
TGTGCCAGCAGCTCCGGGGGGGGCAACTATGGCTACACCTTC
>NA|TRBJ2-4|TRBV11-3|17|NA
CASSPRGLAVAKNIQYF
TGTGCCAGCAGCCCCAGGGGGCTAGCGGTAGCCAAAAACATTCAGTACTTC
>TRBD1|TRBJ2-7|TRBV2|13|NA
CASTYDRGREQYF
TGTGCCAGCACCTATGACAGGGGGCGGGAGCAGTACTTC
>TRBD2|TRBJ2-3|TRBV7-7|16|NA
CASSLLAGGPVDTQYF
TGTGCTAGCAGCTTACTAGCGGGAGGGCCTGTAGATACGCAGTATTTT
>TRBD1|TRBJ1-4|TRBV5-1|14|NA
CASSLLGQGEKLFF
TGCGCCAGCAGCCTATTGGGACAGGGCGAAAAACTGTTTTTT
>TRBD2|TRBJ2-3|TRBV9|17|NA
CASSVQPTSGGSDTQYF
TGTGCCAGCAGCGTCCAGCCAACTAGCGGGGGGTCGGATACGCAGTATTTT
>TRBD2|TRBJ2-1|TRBV6-1|15|NA
CASSEFLAVTNEQFF
TGTGCCAGCAGTGAATTCCTAGCGGTGACAAATGAGCAGTTCTTC
>NA|TRBJ2-7|TRBV7-2|14|NA
CASSFSQQAYEQYF
TGTGCCAGCAGCTTTTCGCAGCAGGCCTACGAGCAGTACTTC
>TRBD1|TRBJ1-2|TRBV29-1|13|NA
CSVVTGANYGYTF
TGCAGCGTCGTGACAGGGGCTAACTATGGCTACACCTTC
>NA|TRBJ1-2|TRBV18|14|NA
CASSPNGMYYGYTF
TGTGCCAGCTCACCGAACGGGATGTACTATGGCTACACCTTC
>NA|TRBJ1-3|TRBV7-3|14|NA
CASSLSGGGNTIYF
TGTGCCAGCAGCTTATCGGGAGGGGGAAACACCATATATTTT
>TRBD2|TRBJ2-2|TRBV15|18|NA
CATSSNLEGGPGTGELFF
TGTGCCACCAGCAGCAACCTAGAGGGAGGGCCGGGGACCGGGGAGCTGTTTTTT
>NA|TRBJ2-1|TRBV29-1|15|NA
CSVPGSSGSYNEQFF
TGCAGCGTCCCCGGGTCTTCGGGCTCCTACAATGAGCAGTTCTTC
>TRBD2|TRBJ2-7|TRBV27|15|NA
CASAVRAGGPYEQYF
TGTGCCAGCGCCGTGCGGGCGGGAGGGCCCTACGAGCAGTACTTC
>NA|TRBJ2-7|TRBV6-5|14|NA
CASSYQGESYEQYF
TGTGCCAGCAGTTACCAGGGTGAATCCTACGAGCAGTACTTC
>TRBD1|TRBJ2-7|TRBV7-8|16|NA
CASTLIPGQRPYEQYF
TGTGCCAGCACCCTAATCCCGGGACAGAGGCCCTACGAGCAGTACTTC
>NA|TRBJ2-1|TRBV11-3|13|NA
CASSFSPRNEQFF
TGTGCCAGCAGCTTTTCCCCCCGCAATGAGCAGTTCTTC
>NA|TRBJ2-1|TRBV2|16|many
CASSQRWGASYNEQFF
TGTGCCAGCAGTCAAAGGTGGGGAGCGTCCTACAATGAGCAGTTCTTC
>NA|TRBJ2-7|TRBV2|12|NA
CASLEPPYEQYF
TGTGCCAGCCTGGAGCCACCCTACGAGCAGTACTTC
>TRBD2|TRBJ2-7|TRBV5-4|13|NA
CASSSPGGNEQYF
TGTGCCAGCAGCTCTCCGGGGGGAAACGAGCAGTACTTC
>TRBD1|TRBJ1-6|TRBV27|17|NA
CASSLSFTWDRNSPLHF
TGTGCCAGCAGTTTATCCTTTACATGGGACAGAAATTCACCCCTCCACTTT
>TRBD1|TRBJ1-1|TRBV19|14|NA
CASSMDRLHTEAFF
TGTGCCAGTAGTATGGACAGGCTGCACACTGAAGCTTTCTTT
>TRBD1|TRBJ2-5|TRBV11-2|16|NA
CASSFRGTGQKETQYF
TGTGCCAGCAGCTTTCGGGGGACAGGGCAAAAAGAGACCCAGTACTTC
>NA|TRBJ2-6|TRBV19|13|NA
CASSTGKGNVLTF
TGTGCCAGTAGCACAGGGAAAGGCAACGTCCTGACTTTC
>TRBD1|TRBJ1-6|TRBV2|15|NA
CASRGQGNNNSPLHF
TGTGCCAGCAGGGGACAGGGTAATAACAATTCACCCCTCCACTTT